This T cell receptor (beta chain) was recorded in a study of identifying expanded T cells in peripheral blood. Per germline, CDR1 MNHNY and CDR2 SVGAGI (reference sequence). There are 14 residues in the CDR3. Trimming took off 4 bases at V and 2 bases at J, with 9 bases between the two ends. Judged by abundance, this clone is large. Its antigen is unidentified. Whole-study findings and limits: Approximately 1.1 clones differed between technical replicates, versus approximately 17 and 20 over time.

Using immunoSEQ multiplex PCR, the repertoire was profiled, and TCRdb retains in-frame clones only, with some absent. The sample lists 85,000 to 120,000 clones, more than 70% occurring once. Healthy donors had no documented immune events, such as infections, while sampled. The sequenced sample consisted of blood. The chain uses TRBV6-6 and TRBJ1-5, with a tentative D call TRBD1 (6 bases). This TCR derives from a person aged 18 to 75 in good health. CDR3 nucleotide sequence: TGTGCCAGCAGTTCCCGACAGGGCAATCAGCCCCAGCATTTT. It translates to CASSSRQGNQPQHF.